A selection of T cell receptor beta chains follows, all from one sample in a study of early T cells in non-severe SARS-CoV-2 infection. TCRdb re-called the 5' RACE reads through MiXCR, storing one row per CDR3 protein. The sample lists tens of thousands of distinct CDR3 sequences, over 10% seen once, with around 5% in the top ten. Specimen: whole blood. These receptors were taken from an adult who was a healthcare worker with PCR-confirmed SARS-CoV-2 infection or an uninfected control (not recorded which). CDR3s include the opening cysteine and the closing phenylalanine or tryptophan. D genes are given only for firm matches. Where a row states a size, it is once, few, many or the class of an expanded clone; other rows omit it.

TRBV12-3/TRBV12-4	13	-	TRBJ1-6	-	CASNEGYNSPLHF	TGTGCCAGCAATGAGGGGTATAATTCACCCCTCCACTTT
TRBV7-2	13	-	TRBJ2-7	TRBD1	CASSSRQGNEQYF	TGTGCCAGCAGCTCCCGACAGGGGAACGAGCAGTACTTC
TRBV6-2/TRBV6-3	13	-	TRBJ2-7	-	CASETGLPSEQYF	TGTGCCAGCGAGACGGGACTCCCCTCCGAGCAGTACTTC
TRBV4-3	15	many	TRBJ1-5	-	CASSQDWDDNQPQHF	TGCGCCAGCAGCCAAGACTGGGACGACAATCAGCCCCAGCATTTT
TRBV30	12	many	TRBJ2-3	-	CALTVITDTQYF	TGTGCCTTGACAGTGATCACAGATACGCAGTATTTT
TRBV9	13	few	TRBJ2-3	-	CASSRWVTDTQYF	TGTGCCAGCAGCAGATGGGTCACAGATACGCAGTATTTT
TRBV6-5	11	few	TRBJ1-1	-	CATLRSREAFF	TGTGCCACCCTTAGGTCGCGTGAAGCTTTCTTT
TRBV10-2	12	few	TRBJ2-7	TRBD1	CASSEPGGEQYF	TGCGCCAGCAGTGAGCCAGGGGGCGAGCAGTACTTC
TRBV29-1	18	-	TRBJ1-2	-	CSVEGIFRTDGGVYGYTF	TGCAGCGTTGAAGGGATCTTTCGTACGGACGGGGGAGTTTATGGCTACACCTTC
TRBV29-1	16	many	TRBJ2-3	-	CSVVPPTWTHTDTQYF	TGCAGCGTTGTCCCCCCCACCTGGACCCACACGGATACGCAGTATTTT
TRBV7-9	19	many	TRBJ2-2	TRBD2	CASSPSLASGGPYTGELFF	TGTGCCAGCAGCCCTAGTCTGGCTAGCGGGGGACCTTACACCGGGGAGCTGTTTTTT
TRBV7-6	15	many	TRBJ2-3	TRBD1	CASIIGTGNADTQYF	TGTGCCAGCATCATTGGGACAGGGAATGCAGATACGCAGTATTTT
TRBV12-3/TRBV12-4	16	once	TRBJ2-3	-	CASSLSGGVSTDTQYF	TGTGCCAGCAGTTTATCGGGCGGGGTGAGCACAGATACGCAGTATTTT
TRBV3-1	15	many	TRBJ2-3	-	CASSQGTASTDTQYF	TGTGCCAGCAGCCAAGGGACGGCTAGCACAGATACGCAGTATTTT
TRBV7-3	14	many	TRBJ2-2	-	CASSWSGNTGELFF	TGTGCCAGCAGCTGGTCAGGGAACACCGGGGAGCTGTTTTTT
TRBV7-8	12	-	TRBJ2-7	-	CASSFTPGQQYF	TGTGCCAGCAGCTTTACCCCCGGACAGCAGTACTTC
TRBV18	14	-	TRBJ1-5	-	CASSPSGHNQPQHF	TGTGCCAGCTCACCAAGTGGGCACAATCAGCCCCAGCATTTT
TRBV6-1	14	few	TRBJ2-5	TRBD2	CASSGLAGGETQYF	TGTGCCAGCAGTGGACTAGCGGGGGGGGAGACCCAGTACTTC
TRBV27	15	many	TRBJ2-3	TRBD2	CASSLDLAGRDTQYF	TGTGCCAGCAGTTTAGATCTAGCGGGGAGGGATACGCAGTATTTT
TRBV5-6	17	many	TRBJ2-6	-	CASSFYSGNSGANVLTF	TGTGCCAGCAGCTTCTACAGTGGGAACTCTGGGGCCAACGTCCTGACTTTC
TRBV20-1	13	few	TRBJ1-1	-	CSARDSLLPEAFF	TGCAGTGCTAGAGATAGCCTACTTCCAGAAGCTTTCTTT
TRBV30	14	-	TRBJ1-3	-	CAWSLGDSGNTIYF	TGTGCCTGGAGTCTAGGGGATTCTGGAAACACCATATATTTT
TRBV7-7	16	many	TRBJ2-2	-	CASSPRVGQSTGELFF	TGTGCTAGCAGCCCGCGGGTTGGACAATCCACCGGGGAGCTGTTTTTT
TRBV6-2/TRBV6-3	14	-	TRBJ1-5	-	CASSYSTRGEPQHF	TGTGCCAGCAGTTACTCGACAAGGGGTGAGCCCCAGCATTTT
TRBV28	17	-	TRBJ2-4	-	CASRSARGPLAKNIQYF	TGTGCCAGCAGATCCGCCCGCGGACCCCTAGCCAAAAACATTCAGTACTTC
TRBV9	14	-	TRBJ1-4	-	CASSAGRTNEILFF	TGTGCCAGCAGCGCGGGACGGACTAATGAAATACTGTTTTTT
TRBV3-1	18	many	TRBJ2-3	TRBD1	CASSQDNSPTGGEDTQYF	TGTGCCAGCAGCCAAGATAATTCCCCGACAGGGGGTGAAGATACGCAGTATTTT
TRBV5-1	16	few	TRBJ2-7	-	CASSLAEDGDSYEQYF	TGCGCCAGCAGCTTGGCCGAGGACGGAGACTCCTACGAGCAGTACTTC
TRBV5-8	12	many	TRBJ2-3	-	CASSLVGGTQYF	TGTGCCAGCAGCTTGGTTGGGGGTACGCAGTATTTT
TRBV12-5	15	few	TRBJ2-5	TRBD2	CASGPGLGPQETQYF	TGTGCTAGTGGTCCCGGACTAGGCCCCCAAGAGACCCAGTACTTC
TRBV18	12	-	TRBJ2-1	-	CASSPARGYQFF	TGTGCCAGCTCCCCAGCACGGGGGTATCAGTTCTTC
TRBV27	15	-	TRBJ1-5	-	CASSRSTAFNQPQHF	TGTGCCAGCAGTCGATCGACAGCCTTCAATCAGCCCCAGCATTTT
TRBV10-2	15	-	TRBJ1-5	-	CASSESRTGGQPQHF	TGCGCCAGCAGTGAGTCCAGGACGGGGGGTCAGCCCCAGCATTTT
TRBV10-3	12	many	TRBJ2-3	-	CAISERADTQYF	TGTGCCATCAGTGAGAGGGCAGATACGCAGTATTTT
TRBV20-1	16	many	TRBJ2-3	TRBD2	CSANKLAGVSTDTQYF	TGCAGTGCAAATAAACTAGCGGGGGTTTCCACAGATACGCAGTATTTT
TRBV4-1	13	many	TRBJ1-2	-	CASSPQTDYGYTF	TGCGCCAGCAGCCCCCAGACTGACTATGGCTACACCTTC
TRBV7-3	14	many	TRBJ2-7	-	CASSLTRGSYEQYF	TGTGCCAGCAGCTTAACGAGAGGGTCTTACGAGCAGTACTTC
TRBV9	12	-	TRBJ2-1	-	CASSPSENEQFF	TGTGCCAGCAGCCCCAGCGAAAATGAGCAGTTCTTC
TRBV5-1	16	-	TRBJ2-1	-	CASSLSRGTSYNEQFF	TGCGCCAGCAGCTTAAGTCGTGGGACCTCCTACAATGAGCAGTTCTTC
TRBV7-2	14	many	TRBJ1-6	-	CASSPQGQNLALHF	TGTGCCAGCAGCCCACAGGGCCAAAATTTGGCCCTCCACTTT
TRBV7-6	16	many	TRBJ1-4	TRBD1	CASSPTGETTNEKLFF	TGTGCCAGCAGCCCCACAGGGGAAACTACTAATGAAAAACTGTTTTTT
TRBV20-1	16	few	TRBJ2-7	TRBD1	CSASPMDRGHPYEQYF	TGCAGTGCTAGTCCGATGGACAGGGGGCACCCATACGAGCAGTACTTC
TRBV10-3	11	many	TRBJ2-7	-	CAISEGAAQYF	TGTGCCATCAGTGAGGGGGCAGCTCAGTACTTC
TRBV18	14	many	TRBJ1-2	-	CASSPGEADYGYTF	TGTGCCAGCTCACCCGGGGAGGCAGACTATGGCTACACCTTC
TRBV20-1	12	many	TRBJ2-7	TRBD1	CSARWDRGHQYF	TGCAGTGCTAGGTGGGACAGGGGACACCAGTACTTC
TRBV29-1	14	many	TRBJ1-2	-	CSVQETLLWGGYTF	TGCAGCGTGCAAGAGACCCTCCTGTGGGGTGGCTACACCTTC
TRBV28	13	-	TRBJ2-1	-	CASMGRLYNEQFF	TGTGCCAGCATGGGTAGGCTCTACAATGAGCAGTTCTTC
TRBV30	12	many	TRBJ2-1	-	CAWRRPPNEQFF	TGTGCCTGGAGACGGCCCCCGAATGAGCAGTTCTTC
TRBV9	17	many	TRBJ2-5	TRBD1	CASSVAGGQGGQETQYF	TGTGCCAGCAGCGTAGCGGGCGGACAGGGAGGACAAGAGACCCAGTACTTC
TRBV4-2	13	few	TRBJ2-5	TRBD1	CASSPGTVETQYF	TGTGCCAGCAGCCCCGGGACAGTCGAGACCCAGTACTTC
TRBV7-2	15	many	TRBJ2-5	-	CASSLTGAPAETQYF	TGTGCCAGCAGCTTAACCGGGGCCCCAGCAGAGACCCAGTACTTC